Listed below are T cell receptor beta chains from one sample, sequenced in a study of cytomegalovirus exposure and HLA in healthy donors. The data were produced by immunoSEQ multiplex PCR, yet TCRdb's version contains in-frame clones alone and is incomplete. The sample comprises under 90,000 clones, less than 80% of which are singletons, and roughly 9.1% rests with the top ten. The sequenced sample was PBMCs. The receptors originated from a man between 35 and 55 years old in good health and CMV-seropositive. Both conserved end residues are part of each CDR3. A D gene is named only where the DNA matches it firmly. Expanded clones are given a class, and other clones once, few, many or no size at all.

CDR3,DNA,size,J,V,D
CASSLGMQGYEQYF,TGTGCCAGCAGCTTAGGGATGCAGGGCTACGAGCAGTACTTC,NA,TRBJ2-7,TRBV11-2,NA
CASRSGVGLYNEQFF,TGTGCCAGCAGGTCAGGGGTTGGGTTATACAATGAGCAGTTCTTC,NA,TRBJ2-1,TRBV6-6,NA
CATRDRGHQDTQYF,TGTGCCACCCGGGACAGGGGGCATCAAGATACGCAGTATTTT,NA,TRBJ2-3,TRBV19,TRBD1
CASSRTGGQETQYF,TGTGCCAGCAGTCGGACAGGGGGCCAAGAGACCCAGTACTTC,NA,TRBJ2-5,TRBV9,TRBD1
CSVAGASYEQYF,TGCAGCGTCGCAGGGGCTTCCTACGAGCAGTACTTC,NA,TRBJ2-7,TRBV29-1,NA
CAISSTGASYEQYF,TGTGCCATCAGTTCGACAGGGGCGAGCTACGAGCAGTACTTC,NA,TRBJ2-7,TRBV10-3,TRBD1
CASSLRLAGQETQYF,TGTGCCAGCAGCCTGAGACTAGCGGGGCAAGAGACCCAGTACTTC,once,TRBJ2-5,TRBV13,TRBD2
CASSDRFGANYGYTF,TGTGCCAGCAGCGACAGGTTCGGGGCCAACTATGGCTACACCTTC,NA,TRBJ1-2,TRBV6-1,NA
CASSKEWRAGETQYF,TGTGCCAGCAGCAAAGAGTGGCGAGCAGGAGAGACCCAGTACTTC,NA,TRBJ2-5,TRBV21-1,NA
CASSLSEGRQPQHF,TGTGCCAGCAGTTTATCGGAGGGTAGGCAGCCCCAGCATTTT,NA,TRBJ1-5,TRBV27,NA
CASSFRDGGRGGLF,TGTGCCAGCAGCTTTAGGGACGGTGGGAGGGGGGGACTCTTC,once,TRBJ2-1,TRBV5-6,NA
CASSFRSSDQPQHF,TGTGCCAGCAGCTTTCGTTCAAGCGATCAGCCCCAGCATTTT,NA,TRBJ1-5,TRBV5-5,NA
CASSVDSQAGYADEQFF,TGTGCCAGCAGCGTAGACTCCCAAGCGGGGTATGCCGATGAGCAGTTCTTC,NA,TRBJ2-1,TRBV9,TRBD2
CASSPHPGGMETQYF,TGTGCCAGCAGTCCCCACCCAGGGGGAATGGAGACCCAGTACTTC,NA,TRBJ2-5,TRBV27,TRBD1
CATSSPGREENTQYF,TGTGCCACCAGCAGCCCAGGGCGGGAGGAAAATACGCAGTATTTT,NA,TRBJ2-3,TRBV15,TRBD2
CASSVIGQGTDTQYF,TGTGCCAGCAGCGTAATCGGACAGGGGACAGATACGCAGTATTTT,NA,TRBJ2-3,TRBV9,TRBD1
CASSLGGVNTEAFF,TGTGCCAGCAGCTTAGGTGGAGTGAACACTGAAGCTTTCTTT,NA,TRBJ1-1,TRBV11-2,NA
CASSQDAGPYGYTF,TGCGCCAGCAGCCAAGATGCAGGGCCCTATGGCTACACCTTC,NA,TRBJ1-2,TRBV4-1,NA
CASSVAMGGQGFSETQYF,TGTGCCAGCAGCGTAGCCATGGGGGGACAGGGGTTCTCGGAGACCCAGTACTTC,few,TRBJ2-5,TRBV9,TRBD1
CASSEWGRAYEQYF,TGCGCCAGCAGTGAATGGGGCAGGGCCTACGAGCAGTACTTC,NA,TRBJ2-7,TRBV10-2,NA
CASSLRDRYNEQFF,TGTGCCAGCAGCTTAAGGGACAGATACAATGAGCAGTTCTTC,few,TRBJ2-1,TRBV7-3,TRBD1
CASSYSGGGTEAFF,TGTGCCAGCAGTTACTCAGGAGGTGGCACTGAAGCTTTCTTT,few,TRBJ1-1,TRBV6-6,NA
CASSLAPSGTSGQYF,TGTGCCAGCAGCTTAGCCCCCTCCGGGACTAGCGGGCAGTACTTC,NA,TRBJ2-7,TRBV7-6,TRBD2
CASSFGVSYYEQYF,TGTGCCAGCAGCTTCGGGGTGAGCTACTACGAGCAGTACTTC,few,TRBJ2-7,TRBV7-2,NA
CASSGQGRGNSPLHF,TGTGCCAGCAGTGGACAGGGAAGGGGGAATTCACCCCTCCACTTT,NA,TRBJ1-6,TRBV6-1,TRBD1
CASNKQGANYGYTF,TGTGCCAGCAACAAACAGGGAGCTAACTATGGCTACACCTTC,NA,TRBJ1-2,TRBV27,NA
CASSLYGPGNTIYF,TGTGCCAGCAGCTTATATGGGCCTGGAAACACCATATATTTT,few,TRBJ1-3,TRBV7-2,NA
CASSFGSLAGELFF,TGTGCCAGCAGTTTTGGTAGCCTCGCCGGGGAGCTGTTTTTT,NA,TRBJ2-2,TRBV27,NA
CASRPYRGITEAFF,TGTGCCAGCAGACCCTACAGGGGAATCACTGAAGCTTTCTTT,NA,TRBJ1-1,TRBV7-2,TRBD1
CSVEDQGTGISYGYTF,TGCAGCGTTGAAGATCAAGGGACAGGGATTTCCTATGGCTACACCTTC,NA,TRBJ1-2,TRBV29-1,TRBD1
CASKLGGTLIYF,TGTGCCAGCAAACTGGGGGGGACACTCATATATTTT,NA,TRBJ1-3,TRBV6-1,NA
CARVQGPGTEAFF,TGCGCCCGAGTACAGGGGCCGGGGACTGAAGCTTTCTTT,few,TRBJ1-1,TRBV4-1,TRBD1
CASSLLAGEETQYF,TGTGCCAGTAGTCTTCTAGCGGGCGAAGAGACCCAGTACTTC,NA,TRBJ2-5,TRBV19,TRBD2
CASSLSGGTSYNEQFF,TGTGCCAGCAGCCTTAGCGGGGGGACCTCCTACAATGAGCAGTTCTTC,once,TRBJ2-1,TRBV2,TRBD2
CASSQPTRTYEQYF,TGTGCCAGCAGCCAACCGACTCGGACCTACGAGCAGTACTTC,NA,TRBJ2-7,TRBV4-2,NA
CASSSLAPSGSSAEQFF,TGTGCCAGCTCATCCCTTGCTCCTAGCGGGTCCTCAGCTGAGCAGTTCTTC,NA,TRBJ2-1,TRBV18,TRBD2
CASSVDGHSTYEQYF,TGTGCCAGCAGCGTAGATGGCCACAGCACCTACGAGCAGTACTTC,NA,TRBJ2-7,TRBV9,NA
CASSYRGGEQYF,TGTGCCAGCAGTTACCGGGGGGGAGAGCAGTACTTC,NA,TRBJ2-7,TRBV6-5,TRBD2
CASSLGQEDYEQYF,TGCGCCAGCAGCTTGGGACAGGAGGACTACGAGCAGTACTTC,NA,TRBJ2-7,TRBV5-1,NA
CASSVGLGGTSYEQYF,TGTGCCAGCAGCGTTGGCCTTGGCGGGACTTCCTACGAGCAGTACTTC,NA,TRBJ2-7,TRBV5-5,NA
CASSLPTDLLGRDTQYF,TGTGCCAGCAGCTTACCGACAGATCTCCTTGGTAGAGATACGCAGTATTTT,NA,TRBJ2-3,TRBV5-4,NA
CASSYGGANIQYF,TGTGCCAGCAGTTACGGGGGGGCGAACATTCAGTACTTC,NA,TRBJ2-4,TRBV6-6,NA
CASSPTVQGSGNTIYF,TGCGCCAGCAGCCCCACCGTACAGGGTTCGGGAAACACCATATATTTT,NA,TRBJ1-3,TRBV5-1,NA
CASSSGVASGEQYF,TGTGCCAGCAGCTCCGGGGTAGCGAGCGGCGAGCAGTACTTC,NA,TRBJ2-7,TRBV5-4,NA
CASVTTSRSYEQYF,TGTGCCAGCGTAACGACTAGCCGGTCCTACGAGCAGTACTTC,NA,TRBJ2-7,TRBV28,TRBD2
CSAEAGRTQYF,TGCAGCGCCGAAGCGGGGAGAACCCAGTACTTC,NA,TRBJ2-5,TRBV29-1,TRBD2
CASSPNTDTQYF,TGTGCCAGCAGCCCCAACACAGATACGCAGTATTTT,NA,TRBJ2-3,TRBV5-6,NA
CASSLGLAAPAQYF,TGTGCCAGCAGTTTAGGGCTAGCGGCCCCGGCCCAGTACTTC,NA,TRBJ2-5,TRBV27,TRBD2
CASSLVRQETQYF,TGTGCCAGCAGCTTGGTCAGGCAAGAGACCCAGTACTTC,NA,TRBJ2-5,TRBV5-6,NA
CASSSGTGGNEQFF,TGCGCCAGCAGCTCCGGGACAGGGGGCAATGAGCAGTTCTTC,NA,TRBJ2-1,TRBV5-1,TRBD1